These 18 T cell receptor beta chains share one sample of origin, sequenced in a study of CD8+ T cells in alopecia areata. Stated treatment: oral pan-JAK inhibitor, 5-10 mg twice daily. Once RNA had been extracted, it was reverse transcribed into cDNA to act as the sequencing template. Clones were read by immunoSEQ multiplex PCR, and TCRdb kept only the in-frame ones, dropping some. The repertoire includes roughly 110,000 clones, around 53% of them detected once, and 12% sits in the top ten. This specimen was CD8+ T cells sorted from blood, taken at week 24, from a patient treated with tofacitinib. These receptors were collected from a human donor with alopecia areata.

This clone has only a few counts. V usage is TRBV19 and J usage is TRBJ2-7, with TRBD1 matching 10 bases. The CDR3 loop spans 15 amino acids. With 4 bases clipped from V and 2 bases from J, the junction kept 5 bases outside the gene matches. Germline CDR1 is LNHDA and CDR2 is SQIVND (reference sequence). Written as DNA, the CDR3 is TGTGCCAGTAGTAGCCGGGACAGGGGAACCTACGAGCAGTACTTC. Translating it yields CASSSRDRGTYEQYF.

V is TRBV7-8 and J is TRBJ2-5, with 9 bases that match TRBD2. The germline CDR1 and CDR2 sequences are SGHVS and FQNEAQ. J lost 5 bases, V lost 0 bases, and 7 bases had no gene match. There are 16 residues in the CDR3. CDR3 DNA sequence: TGTGCCAGCAGCTTAGCGACTAGCGGAGAATCGGAGACCCAGTACTTC. Residues: CASSLATSGESETQYF.

This chain uses TRBV7-9 with TRBJ1-5; D is unclear. The CDR3 runs to 12 residues. The germline V and J ends were trimmed by 2 bases and 7 bases, with 6 bases remaining between them. Germline V gene data show CDR1 as SEHNR and CDR2 as FQNEAQ (reference sequence). In DNA, the CDR3 is TGTGCCAGCAGCTTACGGGAGCAGCCCCAGCATTTT. Protein product: CASSLREQPQHF.

V gene TRBV11-2 combines with J gene TRBJ2-5; D uncertain. V dropped 3 bases and J dropped 2 bases, with 1 base sitting between them. CDR1 is SGHAT and CDR2 is FQNNGV in the germline V gene. This CDR3 is built from 11 residues. The chain's CDR3 is CASSFQETQYF. The DNA for the CDR3 is TGTGCCAGCAGCTTTCAAGAGACCCAGTACTTC.

The V and J genes are TRBV4-3 and TRBJ2-6; D might be TRBD1 (6 bases). V dropped 0 bases and J dropped 0 bases, with 15 bases sitting between them. Germline CDR1 LGHNA, CDR2 YSLEER. CDR3 length: 19 residues. CDR3 DNA sequence: TGCGCCAGCAGCCAAGATTTGGGGGACACTCTCTCTGGGGCCAACGTCCTGACTTTC. Its translation: CASSQDLGDTLSGANVLTF.

This clone appeared a few times. CDR3: CSAAGLGRRQETQYF. The CDR3 bases are TGCAGCGCTGCCGGTTTAGGCAGGCGGCAAGAGACCCAGTACTTC. The chain carries TRBV29-1 and TRBJ2-5; D call uncertain. Trimming cost V 7 bases and J 2 bases, with 20 bases left between them. CDR3 size: 15 residues. From germline, CDR1 is SQVTM and CDR2 ANQGSEA.

This clone appeared a few times. The chain has TRBV23-1 and TRBJ1-6, with 7 positions matching TRBD1. TRBV23-1 is treated as an ORF (open reading frame) with a function not yet certain. V lost 0 bases and J lost 7; bases outside the gene matches: 15. The CDR3 extends over 19 amino acids. The CDR3 bases are TGCGCCAGCAGTCAATCAGGGGTGACAGGGCGACAATTAAATTCACCCCTCCACTTT. Residues: CASSQSGVTGRQLNSPLHF.

V gene TRBV29-1 combines with J gene TRBJ2-5; D is perhaps TRBD2 (6 bases). The germline V and J ends were trimmed by 0 bases and 5 bases, with 16 bases remaining between them. Germline loops: CDR1 SQVTM, CDR2 ANQGSEA. The CDR3 contains 15 residues. CDR3 DNA: TGCAGCGTTGAAGAAAAGTATGATGGGGGGGAGACCCAGTACTTC. Residues: CSVEEKYDGGETQYF.

By share of the sample, this clone is medium-sized. This chain connects TRBV6-4 to TRBJ2-2; possible D gene TRBD2, 6 bases. V was trimmed by 0 bases and J by 5 bases, leaving 7 bases between them. The CDR3 has 14 amino acids. Germline CDR1 is MRHNA and CDR2 is SNTAGT. CDR3 bases: TGTGCCAGCAGTGACTCCGGGACTACCGGGGAGCTGTTTTTT. Its protein is CASSDSGTTGELFF.

This sequence joins TRBV2 and TRBJ2-5; TRBD1 agrees at 12 bases. CDR1 is SNHLY and CDR2 is FYNNEI in the germline V gene. V was pared by 5 bases and J by 5 bases, with 6 bases of the junction left unmatched. CDR3 size: 15 residues. The CDR3 bases are TGTGCCAGCAGTAGGGGACAGGGGGCGCGGGAGACCCAGTACTTC. It specifies CASSRGQGARETQYF. Together with reference TRBV2 and TRBJ2-5, the CDR3 gives the full variable domain: EPEVTQTPSHQVTQMGQEVILRCVPISNHLYFYWYRQILGQKVEFLVSFYNNEISEKSEIFDDQFSVERPDGSNFTLKIRSTKLEDSAMYFCASSRGQGARETQYFGPGTRLLVL.

The genes are TRBV7-9 and TRBJ2-1, with 11 nucleotides matching TRBD2. This CDR3 is built from 15 residues. Germline CDR1 and CDR2: SEHNR and FQNEAQ (reference sequence). After removal of 5 bases from V and 4 bases from J, the junction contained 4 bases not matched to a gene. The CDR3 nucleotides are TGTGCCAGCAGCGTCCCTAGCGGGGGGTACAATGAGCAGTTCTTC. Protein sequence: CASSVPSGGYNEQFF.

The chain couples TRBV11-2 to TRBJ2-7; 8 bases are a match to TRBD2. The ends lost 5 bases at V and 2 bases at J; junction bases unmatched: 5. The CDR3 spans 14 residues. CDR1 and CDR2 from the germline V gene are SGHAT and FQNNGV. The CDR3 sequence is CASSPGGGAYEQYF. DNA for the CDR3: TGTGCCAGCAGCCCCGGGGGGGGTGCCTACGAGCAGTACTTC.

This chain joins TRBV25-1 and TRBJ2-1; possible D gene TRBD2, 5 bases. Germline V CDR1 and CDR2: MGHDK, SYGVNS. The V end lost 6 bases, the J end lost 0 bases, and 12 bases lay between the germline ends. The CDR3 loop spans 15 amino acids. The CDR3 DNA follows: TGTGCCAGCAGGTCGGGGTTTAGCTCCTACAATGAGCAGTTCTTC. Its translation is CASRSGFSSYNEQFF. The full variable domain, rest sourced from reference TRBV25-1 and TRBJ2-1, is EADIYQTPRYLVIGTGKKITLECSQTMGHDKMYWYQQDPGMELHLIHYSYGVNSTEKGDLSSESTVSRIRTEHFPLTLESARPSHTSQYLCASRSGFSSYNEQFFGPGTRLTVL.

This clone was seen only a few times. The chain has TRBV7-9 and TRBJ2-7; weak D call: TRBD1 (5 bases). Trimming cost V 1 base and J 7 bases, with 11 bases left between them. Per germline, CDR1 SEHNR and CDR2 FQNEAQ (reference sequence). The CDR3 consists of 13 residues. In DNA, the CDR3 is TGTGCCAGCAGCTTAGTGTCGGCAGGGGAGCAGTACTTC. Its protein is CASSLVSAGEQYF.

The chain links TRBV5-4 to TRBJ2-1; 8 nucleotides agree with TRBD2. V trimming: 7 bases; J trimming: 9 bases; junction bases outside the gene matches: 9. The germline V gene has CDR1 SGHNT and CDR2 YYREEE (reference sequence). The CDR3 covers 13 residues. The CDR3 DNA sequence: TGTGCCAGCCCTTTCGGGGGGGCTGGTGAGCAGTTCTTC. Translating it yields CASPFGGAGEQFF.

The V gene is TRBV29-1, the J gene TRBJ2-5; 9 nucleotides agree with TRBD2. The last part of the DNA fits TRBJ2-7 better; the J call may be wrong. The CDR3 is made up of 15 amino acids. Germline CDR1 reads SQVTM; CDR2 reads ANQGSEA. The CDR3 sequence: CSVAPTSGGSYEQYF. DNA of the CDR3: TGCAGCGTTGCCCCGACTAGCGGAGGGAGCTACGAGCAGTACTTC.

The chain uses TRBV2 and TRBJ1-1; 9 bases map to TRBD1. Germline CDR1 is SNHLY and CDR2 is FYNNEI. V dropped 6 bases and J dropped 5; count of bases not matched to a gene: 4. This CDR3 has 13 amino acids. The chain's CDR3 is CASSRTGVTEAFF. CDR3 DNA sequence: TGTGCCAGCAGCCGGACAGGGGTGACTGAAGCTTTCTTT.

This clone is a singleton in its sample. The chain is built from TRBV4-1 and TRBJ2-7; possibly TRBD2 for D (5 bases). This CDR3 has 13 amino acids. Germline V lookup: CDR1 MGHRA, CDR2 YSYEKL. Trimming pared 5 bases from V and 3 bases from J, leaving 11 bases between. The CDR3 nucleotides are TGCGCCAGCAGCTTCGGGATCCACTACGAGCAGTACTTC. Protein sequence: CASSFGIHYEQYF.